The 15 T cell receptor beta chains listed next were all sequenced from one sample in a study of T cells after yellow fever vaccination (dated by TCRdb to about 2019). Receptors were amplified or captured by 5' RACE. Sequencing relied on an Illumina HiSeq 2500. TCRdb reprocessing: public reads trimmed at Q25 with fastp, clones called with MiXCR, in-frame beta chains kept. Under each unique CDR3 protein, matching rows form one entry showing the most common genes and DNA. This sample has some 560,000 distinct CDR3 sequences in its table, and about 19% of those were observed once. Roughly an eighth of the sample is in the top ten clones. What the treatment or condition label conveys for this sample: live attenuated yellow fever vaccine strain. Sequenced here: PBMCs, sampled 15 days after the yellow fever booster vaccination. The receptors stem from a man between 25 and 39 years old who received the YFV17D yellow fever vaccine.

At least ten counts were recorded for this clonotype. The rearrangement uses TRBV5-4 and TRBJ2-1; 7 positions match TRBD2. The ends lost 4 bases at V and 0 bases at J; junction bases unmatched: 4. Germline V gene lookup returns CDR1 SGHNT and CDR2 YYREEE (reference sequence). This CDR3 contains 15 residues. This chain's CDR3 is CASSLERDSYNEQFF. CDR3 nucleotides: TGTGCCAGCAGCCTAGAGCGGGACTCCTACAATGAGCAGTTCTTC.

The rearrangement joins TRBV12-3 or TRBV12-4 to TRBJ2-7, with 7 bases aligning to TRBD2. Germline trimming cut 6 bases from V and 3 bases from J; bases unmatched to any gene: 8. The CDR3 is 14 residues long. The CDR3 sequence is CASRGQSGNYEQYF. The CDR3 DNA reads as TGTGCCAGCAGGGGCCAGAGCGGGAACTACGAGCAGTACTTC.

In nucleotides, the CDR3 is TGTGCCAGCAGCCAACCTGGGTTGACAGATACGCAGTATTTT. Encoded protein: CASSQPGLTDTQYF. The chain combines TRBV11-2 with TRBJ2-3; D gene ambiguous. From germline, CDR1 is SGHAT and CDR2 FQNNGV. V lost 5 bases, J lost 3 bases, and 12 bases lay in between. The CDR3 is made up of 14 amino acids.

This clonotype was seen a few times. The chain joins TRBV20-1 to TRBJ2-2; D not resolved. This CDR3 contains 14 residues. Germline assignment: CDR1 DFQATT and CDR2 SNEGSKA (reference sequence). Trimming took 0 bases from V and 8 from J, leaving 13 bases between them. The CDR3 DNA reads TGCAGTGCTAGAGATACGACCCGGCGTGGGGAGCTGTTTTTT. Translation gives CSARDTTRRGELFF.

The table lists this clonotype with a few counts. The chain recombines TRBV20-1 with TRBJ2-1; maybe TRBD1 (7 bases). Germline-derived CDR1 and CDR2 are DFQATT and SNEGSKA (reference sequence). The CDR3 sequence is 15 residues long. V was trimmed by 5 bases and J by 5 bases, leaving 19 bases between them. The CDR3, as DNA: TGCAGTGCTGGTATTGGGGGACAGCGGGACAATGAGCAGTTCTTC. It specifies CSAGIGGQRDNEQFF.

This clonotype showed up just a few times. The rearrangement links TRBV5-1 to TRBJ2-1; 14 bases are a match to TRBD2. CDR1 is SGHRS, CDR2 YFSETQ, per germline. This CDR3 spans 17 amino acids. The trim removed 4 bases at V and 6 bases at J, leaving 9 bases unmatched. The CDR3 DNA reads TGCGCCAGCAGCCTGGGACTAGCGGGAGATTCAGGCAATGAGCAGTTCTTC. Its protein is CASSLGLAGDSGNEQFF.

This clonotype was detected a few times. The CDR3 is CASSDGELFF. CDR3 sequence (DNA): TGTGCCAGCAGTGACGGGGAGCTGTTTTTT. This sequence joins TRBV2 and TRBJ2-2, with no clear D. Germline CDR1 and CDR2: SNHLY and FYNNEI. The CDR3 is made up of 10 amino acids. V was clipped by 3 bases and J by 7 bases, with 0 bases between them.

This clonotype appeared a few times. Here the CDR3 DNA reads TGTGCCAGCAGCTTAGGTGGTTACACAGATACGCAGTATTTT. This sequence encodes CASSLGGYTDTQYF. The chain couples TRBV7-6 to TRBJ2-3, with unresolved D. The CDR3 covers 14 residues. Germline V gives CDR1 SGHVS, CDR2 FNYEAQ. Trimming shortened V by 1 base and J by 2 bases, and 7 bases separated the two germline ends.

This clonotype was observed a few times. V usage is TRBV20-1 and J usage is TRBJ2-1; the D is unclear. CDR3 length equals 16 residues. With 0 bases removed from V and 5 bases from J, the gap between germline ends came to 17 bases. CDR1 DFQATT and CDR2 SNEGSKA come from the germline V gene (reference sequence). CDR3 DNA sequence: TGCAGTGCTAGAGATCCAAGTGTGGGCGGAAACAATGAGCAGTTCTTC. Protein product: CSARDPSVGGNNEQFF.

The chain has TRBV11-3 and TRBJ2-3; D is possibly TRBD2 (6 bases). The V gene lost 6 bases and the J gene lost 5 bases, with 15 bases spanning the gap. The CDR3 contains 14 residues. Germline CDR1 and CDR2: SGHNT and YENEEA. The CDR3: CASSGGENEDTQYF. In DNA, the CDR3 is TGTGCCAGCAGTGGAGGGGAAAATGAAGATACGCAGTATTTT.

The V call is TRBV7-2, the J call TRBJ1-2, with a tentative D call TRBD1 (5 bases). In germline, CDR1 is SGHTA, CDR2 FQGNSA. V was cut by 1 base and J by 7 bases, with 13 bases left in between. This CDR3 is 14 amino acids long. The CDR3 is CASSLDYGAPGYTF. In nucleotides, the CDR3 is TGTGCCAGCAGCTTAGACTATGGGGCTCCTGGCTACACCTTC.

The chain employs TRBV27 and TRBJ2-7, with 7 nucleotides matching TRBD2. The germline gives CDR1 MNHEY, CDR2 SMNVEV (reference sequence). The CDR3 is made up of 17 amino acids. V lost 7 bases to trimming and J lost 4 bases; unmatched junction nucleotides: 19. The CDR3 sequence: CASTTLRGSGPPYEQYF. CDR3 DNA sequence: TGTGCCAGCACCACCCTGCGGGGTAGCGGGCCTCCTTACGAGCAGTACTTC.

The J gene is TRBJ2-1, the V gene TRBV12-5; 8 bases match TRBD2. The CDR3 loop spans 14 amino acids. Unmatched junction bases numbered 5, after V lost 7 bases and J lost 3 bases. Germline loops: CDR1 LGHNT, CDR2 FRNRAP. The CDR3 region is CASALAGLYNEQFF. As DNA, the CDR3 is TGTGCTAGTGCCCTAGCGGGTCTCTACAATGAGCAGTTCTTC.

The genes are TRBV14 and TRBJ2-7; the match to TRBD2 covers 7 bases. Losses at the gene ends were 4 bases for V and 2 bases for J; bases not matched to a gene: 8. The CDR3 sequence is 15 residues long. Germline lookup yields CDR1 SGHDN and CDR2 FVKESK. DNA for the CDR3: TGTGCCAGCAGCCGATTCGCGGGAGCCCCCTACGAGCAGTACTTC. The encoded protein is CASSRFAGAPYEQYF.

The rearrangement joins TRBV20-1 to TRBJ2-4, with unresolved D. The CDR3 contains 13 residues. Trimming pared 6 bases from V and 9 bases from J, leaving 18 bases between. The V gene's germline CDR1 is DFQATT and CDR2 SNEGSKA (reference sequence). The CDR3 reads CSARRASFPIQYF. The DNA for the CDR3 is TGCAGTGCGCGCCGGGCCTCCTTTCCCATTCAGTACTTC.